These 21 T cell receptor beta chains were all obtained from the same sample, sequenced in a study of blood T cells in healthy people across ages (dated by TCRdb to the mid-2010s). The receptor library was made with 5' RACE. The sequencer listed for this sample is Illumina HiSeq 2500. The second PCR ran for roughly 6 to 11 cycles and used a J-beta primer mix along with a sample-barcoded 5' primer. Using fastp at Q25 and MiXCR, TCRdb reprocessed the public reads and kept productive beta chains. CDR3 protein sequences are deduplicated, and each keeps its most common genes and DNA. The table for this sample lists about 1.1 million distinct CDR3 sequences; 35% to 40% of them were counted only once. The top ten clonotypes cover roughly 13% of the sample. The specimen was blood. Receptors originate from a man aged 18 to 29 in good health.

This clonotype was picked up a small number of times. Written as DNA, the CDR3 is TGTGCCAGCAGCTTAGGGCCTCAGGGTAGCTATGGCTACACCTTC. Translated, it gives CASSLGPQGSYGYTF. The chain carries TRBV7-9 and TRBJ1-2; D may be TRBD1 (5 bases). CDR3 length: 15 residues. Trimming stripped 1 base from V and 4 bases from J, with 13 bases between. In germline, CDR1 is SEHNR, CDR2 FQNEAQ (reference sequence).

There are a few counts of this clonotype. The genes are TRBV6-6 and TRBJ1-6; TRBD1 matches 7 bases. Germline V gene data show CDR1 as MNHNY and CDR2 as SVGAGI (reference sequence). The CDR3 length is 15 residues. Losses at the gene ends were 6 bases for V and 6 bases for J; bases not matched to a gene: 8. The CDR3 region has the DNA TGTGCCAGCAGAATATCGGGACAGCCTAATTCACCCCTCCACTTT. It is translated as CASRISGQPNSPLHF.

This clonotype was recorded at least ten times. The chain joins TRBV29-1 to TRBJ2-3; D is unclear. Germline V gene data show CDR1 as SQVTM and CDR2 as ANQGSEA. The CDR3 is made up of 13 amino acids. Between the trimmed V and J ends, which lost 4 bases and 0 bases, there was a span of 8 bases. CDR3 sequence: CSVGDLSTDTQYF. DNA of the CDR3: TGCAGCGTTGGAGATCTTAGCACAGATACGCAGTATTTT.

The sample holds a few counts of this clonotype. The V call is TRBV6-2 or TRBV6-3, the J call TRBJ2-1, with 15 nucleotides matching TRBD2. Germline V CDR1 and CDR2: MNHEY, SVGEGT. This CDR3 has 20 amino acids. Trimming took 4 bases from V and 0 from J; bases not matched to a gene: 10. The CDR3 nucleotides are TGTGCCAGCAGTTCTTTAGGACTAGCGGGGGGGCCCGGCTCCTACAATGAGCAGTTCTTC. Translating it yields CASSSLGLAGGPGSYNEQFF.

This clonotype was recorded only once. A much larger clonotype is one base distant, so this may be a read error. This chain uses TRBV20-1 with TRBJ2-1; D is undetermined. With 6 bases removed from V and 13 bases from J, the gap between germline ends came to 22 bases. This CDR3 has 13 amino acids. CDR1 DFQATT and CDR2 SNEGSKA come from the germline V gene (reference sequence). CDR3 region: CSARDPFLETQFF. The CDR3, as DNA: TGCAGTGCACGCGACCCCTTTCTAGAGACCCAGTTCTTC.

This CDR3 reads CASSLGLLDSYEQYF. The CDR3, as DNA: TGTGCCAGCAGCTTAGGTCTTTTGGACAGCTACGAGCAGTACTTC. V usage is TRBV7-8 and J usage is TRBJ2-7; maybe TRBD1 (6 bases). Trimming pared 1 base from V and 3 bases from J, leaving 13 bases between. This CDR3 comprises 15 residues. Germline lookup yields CDR1 SGHVS and CDR2 FQNEAQ.

This clonotype was observed a handful of times. The J gene is TRBJ1-2, the V gene TRBV29-1, with 9 bases matching TRBD1. The germline gives CDR1 SQVTM, CDR2 ANQGSEA. The CDR3 totals 10 residues. Here the CDR3 reads CGTGNYGYTF. CDR3 nucleotides: TGCGGGACAGGGAACTATGGCTACACCTTC.

This clonotype was detected ten times or more. At one of its ends the junction is not consistent with the germline gene, which may arise from a read error. This sequence joins TRBV7-9 and TRBJ2-1; 9 nucleotides align to TRBD2. The CDR3 length is 15 residues. Germline assignment: CDR1 SEHNR and CDR2 FQNEAQ (reference sequence). The CDR3, as DNA: TGCGCCAGCAGCTTGCTAGCGGGGACCTACAATGAGCAGTTCTTC. Protein sequence: CASSLLAGTYNEQFF.

The rearrangement links TRBV4-1 to TRBJ1-5; D unclear. Germline lookup yields CDR1 MGHRA and CDR2 YSYEKL. Trimming took off 1 base at V and 6 bases at J, with 13 bases between the two ends. CDR3 size: 15 residues. CDR3 sequence (DNA): TGCGCCAGCAGCCAAGGATCGGGAGGGAGTCAGCCCCAGCATTTT. Translated, it gives CASSQGSGGSQPQHF.

In this sample, this clonotype turned up a few times. The chain uses TRBV7-3 and TRBJ2-1; TRBD2 is a possible D gene (6 bases). The CDR3 extends over 17 amino acids. Per the germline V gene, CDR1 is SGHTA and CDR2 is FQGTGA. The V and J ends lost 0 bases and 6 bases respectively, with 18 bases between them. Here the CDR3 reads CASSLTVRLGPGNEQFF. The CDR3 coding sequence is TGTGCCAGCAGCTTAACAGTCCGACTAGGACCTGGCAATGAGCAGTTCTTC.

The chain couples TRBV20-1 to TRBJ1-5, with D maybe TRBD1 (5 bases). Trimming left V 5 bases short and J 2 bases short, with 13 bases between. CDR3 length: 14 residues. CDR1 is DFQATT, CDR2 SNEGSKA, per germline (reference sequence). CDR3 sequence (DNA): TGCAGTGCTCGGGGGGGGTATGGCAATCAGCCCCAGCATTTT. This codes for CSARGGYGNQPQHF.

The V gene is TRBV4-3, the J gene TRBJ1-6; D is perhaps TRBD1 (5 bases). CDR1 is LGHNA and CDR2 is YSLEER in the germline V gene. The V and J ends lost 0 bases and 6 bases respectively, with 9 bases between them. This CDR3 has 15 residues. The CDR3 nucleotides are TGCGCCAGCAGCCAAGAAACAGGATCTAATTCACCCCTCCACTTT. Its protein product is CASSQETGSNSPLHF.

This clonotype was seen a handful of times. V is TRBV27 and J is TRBJ1-2; no firm D call. The germline CDR1 and CDR2 sequences are MNHEY and SMNVEV (reference sequence). This CDR3 spans 15 amino acids. With 0 bases removed from V and 5 bases from J, the gap between germline ends came to 13 bases. CDR3 loop: CASSLSSQVRYGYTF. CDR3 bases: TGTGCCAGCAGTTTATCGTCGCAGGTTCGGTATGGCTACACCTTC.

This clonotype was counted a few times. The chain couples TRBV5-5 to TRBJ1-2; D is unclear. This CDR3 comprises 15 residues. Per germline, CDR1 SGHKS and CDR2 YYEKEE (reference sequence). The V end lost 2 bases, the J end lost 8 bases, and 19 bases lay between the germline ends. For the CDR3, the DNA is TGTGCCAGCAGCTTTTCCAGAGCTGGGAGTCGAGGCTACACCTTC. Translation: CASSFSRAGSRGYTF.

V usage is TRBV20-1 and J usage is TRBJ1-5; D gene ambiguous. Per the germline V gene, CDR1 is DFQATT and CDR2 is SNEGSKA (reference sequence). V dropped 1 base and J dropped 2 bases, with 9 bases sitting between them. The CDR3 sequence is 14 residues long. The CDR3, as DNA: TGCAGTGCTAGAGTGGGGAGCGGCAATCAGCCCCAGCATTTT. Its translation: CSARVGSGNQPQHF.

The chain combines TRBV27 with TRBJ1-5; D is possibly TRBD1 (5 bases). Germline CDR1 reads MNHEY; CDR2 reads SMNVEV (reference sequence). V lost 4 bases and J 3 bases, leaving 13 bases between the germline ends. The CDR3 totals 15 residues. The CDR3 bases are TGTGCCAGCAGTTCCTTTCCGGGGGACAATCAGCCCCAGCATTTT. Protein sequence: CASSSFPGDNQPQHF.

This clonotype has a handful of counts. The rearrangement joins TRBV3-1 to TRBJ1-4; maybe TRBD1 (6 bases). The V gene lost 4 bases and the J gene lost 2 bases, with 11 bases spanning the gap. This CDR3 is built from 15 residues. In germline, CDR1 is LGHDT, CDR2 YNNKEL (reference sequence). CDR3 DNA: TGTGCCAGCAGCCCTCCTGACAGGACTAATGAAAAACTGTTTTTT. This sequence encodes CASSPPDRTNEKLFF.

CDR3 in amino acids: CSARDFLSGGYNEQFF. CDR3 DNA: TGCAGTGCTAGAGATTTTTTGAGCGGGGGCTACAATGAGCAGTTCTTC. The rearrangement joins TRBV20-1 to TRBJ2-1, with 8 bases matching TRBD2. The trim removed 0 bases at V and 3 bases at J, leaving 7 bases unmatched. The CDR3 spans 16 residues. Germline V gene sequence: CDR1 DFQATT, CDR2 SNEGSKA (reference sequence).

The rearrangement uses TRBV5-6 and TRBJ1-1, with D possibly TRBD1 on 5 matching bases. V was cut by 3 bases and J by 4 bases, with 10 bases left in between. CDR3 length: 13 residues. CDR1 and CDR2 (germline): SGHDT, YYEEEE. CDR3 nucleotide sequence: TGTGCCAGCAGCTCGGCCAGGGTCACTGAAGCTTTCTTT. Residues: CASSSARVTEAFF. The whole variable domain, remainder taken from reference TRBV5-6 and TRBJ1-1, is DAGVTQSPTHLIKTRGQQVTLRCSPKSGHDTVSWYQQALGQGPQFIFQYYEEEERQRGNFPDRFSGHQFPNYSSELNVNALLLGDSALYLCASSSARVTEAFFGQGTRLTVV.

The V call is TRBV6-2 or TRBV6-3, the J call TRBJ2-1; TRBD2 aligns across 8 bases. The CDR3 contains 15 residues. Germline loops: CDR1 MNHEY, CDR2 SVGEGT. Trimming cost V 2 bases and J 7 bases; bases outside gene matches: 7. CDR3 sequence reads: CASSYNPGGPNEQFF. CDR3 nucleotides: TGTGCCAGCAGTTACAATCCGGGGGGGCCGAATGAGCAGTTCTTC.

This clonotype appeared a few times. The rearrangement joins TRBV5-1 to TRBJ1-5; possibly TRBD1 for D (6 bases). Trimming pared 1 base from V and 3 bases from J, leaving 11 bases between. This CDR3 spans 15 amino acids. The germline CDR1 and CDR2 sequences are SGHRS and YFSETQ. The CDR3: CASSLTGTLNQPQHF. CDR3 coding DNA: TGCGCCAGCAGCTTGACCGGGACACTCAATCAGCCCCAGCATTTT.